The TCR beta chain under discussion was sequenced for a study of blood T cell repertoires in COVID-19 (dated by TCRdb to about 2020). About the full investigation: Collaborator samples came from the United States, Italy and Spain and covered acute and convalescent phases of COVID-19. The material from the prospective study consisted of cDNA or gDNA derived from T cells, B-cell-depleted T cells, or PBMCs. Deeply sampled blood TCRbeta repertoires from subjects exposed to, actively infected with, or recovered from COVID-19 were included in the dataset. A freely available public database, intended as a resource for researchers studying the immune response to SARS-CoV-2, is where the repertoires were released. Samples came from the ongoing ImmuneRACE study (first 160 participants) plus 1,254 subjects from 6 global collaborators. Nearly every sample came with metadata listing a de-identified subject ID, COVID-19 status, age in years and sex. Where available, HLA class I and class II types were taken from metadata supplied by the sample provider and were not determined by assay-based typing.

TCRbeta CDR3 regions were amplified from genomic DNA by means of the immunoSEQ Assay, a bias-controlled multiplex PCR. The study's processing was this. Within the assay, amplification of reference gene primers was used to estimate how many nucleated cells each sample contained. To quantify the absolute abundance of each unique TCRbeta CDR3 rearrangement, sequence reads were collapsed and filtered. Productive Simpson clonality was computed per sample as the square root of Simpson's diversity index over productive rearrangements. Held by TCRdb, this immuneACCESS table contains in-frame sequences only and omits some clones. Under half of the omission traces to an unresolved V gene where checked; the cause of the rest is unknown. V, J and clone size were drawn from that table, and D and trimming were deduced from the DNA. Counted in this sample were approximately 92,000 clones; roughly 84% of them appeared once. Roughly 1.9% of the sample belongs to the ten largest clones.

Study-wide findings and limitations: How much clinical and demographic metadata was included differed by source and by participant, and the metadata was provided uncurated.

V gives up 0 bases and J gives up 5 bases, and the segment between their germline ends measures 4 bases. Based on the germline V gene (reference sequence), the CDR1 and CDR2 sequences are GTSNPN and SVGIG. From cysteine to phenylalanine, the CDR3 is 11 amino acids long. Only CDR3 DNA is held: 33 bases, read in frame from base 1. As to this clone: Its antigen has not been determined. No base qualities exist here, and no much larger clone lies one base off it.

The collaborating institutions used their own protocols to collect whole blood in K2EDTA tubes. For TCRbeta analysis, collaborator samples were shipped as frozen whole blood, as isolated PBMCs, or as DNA extracted from either sample type. What was sequenced was peripheral blood. The chain couples TRBV30 to TRBJ2-5, with the identity of the D gene unclear. The receptor comes from an older man with active or convalescent COVID-19. The DNA is TGTGCCTGGAGTGTCGAGGAGACCCAGTACTTC. Translated, this is CAWSVEETQYF.